In this sample, the clone carrying this T cell receptor beta chain turned up once. Its target is not known. Unique molecular identifiers were incorporated into the prepared TCRbeta library. TCRdb re-called the PCR reads through MiXCR, storing one row per CDR3 protein. The sample records fewer than 750,000 distinct CDR3 sequences, 20% to 25% being singletons. This sample was taken from a study of T-cell reconstitution after alpha-beta-depleted transplantation in children. Study-wide results and caveats: Counts and diversity of T cells one year after transplant came mostly from newly produced T cells.

The CDR3 is 16 amino acids. In germline, CDR1 is SGHAT, CDR2 FQNNGV. Trimming pared 5 bases from V and 4 bases from J, leaving 19 bases between. The TCR sequence derives from a boy under three years old who had a stem cell transplant for acute myeloid leukemia, so the T cells may come from the graft donor. The specimen was PBMCs, mostly from graft donor cells, collected 360 days after TCRalphabeta/CD19-depleted stem cell transplant. This chain connects TRBV11-2 to TRBJ2-3; D perhaps matches TRBD1 (6 bases). The CDR3 nucleotides read TGTGCCAGCAGCCCACAGCACGGACAGTACTCAGATACGCAGTATTTT. As protein: CASSPQHGQYSDTQYF. Drawing the rest from reference TRBV11-2 and TRBJ2-3, the complete variable domain is EAGVAQSPRYKIIEKRQSVAFWCNPISGHATLYWYQQILGQGPKLLIQFQNNGVVDDSQLPKDRFSAERLKGVDSTLKIQPAKLEDSAVYLCASSPQHGQYSDTQYFGPGTRLTVL.